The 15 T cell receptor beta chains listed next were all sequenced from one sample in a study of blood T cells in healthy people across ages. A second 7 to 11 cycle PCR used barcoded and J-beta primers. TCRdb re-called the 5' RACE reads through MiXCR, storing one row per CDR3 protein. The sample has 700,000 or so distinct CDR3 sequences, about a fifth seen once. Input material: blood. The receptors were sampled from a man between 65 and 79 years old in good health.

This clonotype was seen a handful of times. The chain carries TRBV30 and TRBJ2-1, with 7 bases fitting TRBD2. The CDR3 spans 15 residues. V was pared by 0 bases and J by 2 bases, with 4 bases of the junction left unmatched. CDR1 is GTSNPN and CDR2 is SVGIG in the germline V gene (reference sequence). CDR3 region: CAWSVQSGTYNEQFF. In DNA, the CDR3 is TGTGCCTGGAGTGTACAGAGCGGGACCTACAATGAGCAGTTCTTC.

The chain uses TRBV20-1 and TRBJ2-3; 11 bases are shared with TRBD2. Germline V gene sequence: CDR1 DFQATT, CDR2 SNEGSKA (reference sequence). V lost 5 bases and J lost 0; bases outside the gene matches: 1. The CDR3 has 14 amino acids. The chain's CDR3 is CSAPSGGSTDTQYF. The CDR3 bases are TGCAGTGCTCCTAGCGGGGGGAGCACAGATACGCAGTATTTT.

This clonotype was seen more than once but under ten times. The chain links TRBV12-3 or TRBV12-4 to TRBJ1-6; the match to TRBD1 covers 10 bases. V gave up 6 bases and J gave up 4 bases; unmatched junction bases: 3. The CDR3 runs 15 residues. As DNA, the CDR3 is TGTGCCAGCAGGGGGGGACAGGGGTATAATTCACCCCTCCACTTT. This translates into CASRGGQGYNSPLHF.

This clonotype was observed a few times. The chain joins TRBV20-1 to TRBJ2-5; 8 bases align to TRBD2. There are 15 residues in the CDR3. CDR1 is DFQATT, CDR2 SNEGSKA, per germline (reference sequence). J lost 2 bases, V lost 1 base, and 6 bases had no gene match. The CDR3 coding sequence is TGCAGTGCTAGAGGAGGTAGCGGGGCTCAAGAGACCCAGTACTTC. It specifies CSARGGSGAQETQYF.

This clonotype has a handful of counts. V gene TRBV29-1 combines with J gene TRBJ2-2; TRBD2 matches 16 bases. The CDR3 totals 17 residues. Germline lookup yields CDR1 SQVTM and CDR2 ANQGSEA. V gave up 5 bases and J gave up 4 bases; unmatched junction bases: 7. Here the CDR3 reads CSVPGTSGGATTGELFF. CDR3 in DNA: TGCAGCGTTCCCGGGACTAGCGGGGGGGCGACCACCGGGGAGCTGTTTTTT.

CDR3 loop: CATSSRRRGEAFF. The CDR3 DNA reads TGTGCCACCAGCTCGAGGAGGCGTGGTGAAGCTTTCTTT. This sequence joins TRBV15 and TRBJ1-1; no firm D call. CDR1 LNHNV and CDR2 YYDKDF come from the germline V gene (reference sequence). V was shortened by 5 bases and J by 7 bases, with 14 bases between the two germline ends. The CDR3 is 13 residues long.

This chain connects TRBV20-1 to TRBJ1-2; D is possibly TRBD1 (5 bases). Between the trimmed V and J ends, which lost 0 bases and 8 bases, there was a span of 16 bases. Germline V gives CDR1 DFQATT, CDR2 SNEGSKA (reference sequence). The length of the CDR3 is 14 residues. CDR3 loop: CSARDRGVPWGYTF. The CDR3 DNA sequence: TGCAGTGCTAGAGATCGGGGGGTGCCGTGGGGCTACACCTTC.

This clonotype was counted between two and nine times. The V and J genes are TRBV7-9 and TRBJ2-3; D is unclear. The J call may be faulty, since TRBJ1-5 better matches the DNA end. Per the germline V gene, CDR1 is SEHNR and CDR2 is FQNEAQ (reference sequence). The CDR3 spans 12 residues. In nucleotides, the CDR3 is TGTGCCAGCAGCAATCCGGTAGATACGCAGCATTTT. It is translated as CASSNPVDTQHF.

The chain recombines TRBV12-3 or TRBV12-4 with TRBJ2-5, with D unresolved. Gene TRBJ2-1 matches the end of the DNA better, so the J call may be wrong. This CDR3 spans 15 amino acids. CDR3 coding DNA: TGTGCCAGCAGTTTTCCCCTCGGCAGGCTCAATGAGCAGTTCTTC. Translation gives CASSFPLGRLNEQFF.

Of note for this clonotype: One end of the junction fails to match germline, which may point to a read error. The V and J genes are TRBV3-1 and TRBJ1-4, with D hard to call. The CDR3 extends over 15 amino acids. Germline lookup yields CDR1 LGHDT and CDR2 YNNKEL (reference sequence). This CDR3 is CVSSQSGATNEKLFF. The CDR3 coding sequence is TGTGTCAGCAGCCAGTCCGGCGCAACTAATGAAAAACTGTTTTTT.

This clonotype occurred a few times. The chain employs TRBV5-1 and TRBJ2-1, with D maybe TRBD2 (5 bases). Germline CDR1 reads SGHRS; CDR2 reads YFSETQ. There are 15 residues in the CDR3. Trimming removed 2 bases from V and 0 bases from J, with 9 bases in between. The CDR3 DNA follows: TGCGCCAGCAGCTTAGGCGGGTACTCCTACAATGAGCAGTTCTTC. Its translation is CASSLGGYSYNEQFF. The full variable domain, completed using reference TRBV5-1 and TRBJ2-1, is KAGVTQTPRYLIKTRGQQVTLSCSPISGHRSVSWYQQTPGQGLQFLFEYFSETQRNKGNFPGRFSGRQFSNSRSEMNVSTLELGDSALYLCASSLGGYSYNEQFFGPGTRLTVL.

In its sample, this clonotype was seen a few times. This CDR3 is CASSSPSRTDTQYF. The CDR3 region has the DNA TGTGCCAGCAGTTCTCCCTCCCGCACAGATACGCAGTATTTT. The genes are TRBV28 and TRBJ2-3, with D uncertain. In germline, CDR1 is MDHEN, CDR2 SYDVKM. This CDR3 contains 14 residues. V was pared by 4 bases and J by 1 base, with 9 bases between.

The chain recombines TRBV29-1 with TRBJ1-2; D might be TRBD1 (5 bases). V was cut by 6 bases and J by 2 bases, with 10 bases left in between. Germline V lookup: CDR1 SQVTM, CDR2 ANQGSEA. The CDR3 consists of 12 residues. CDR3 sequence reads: CSVGGENYGYTF. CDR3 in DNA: TGCAGCGTGGGGGGAGAGAACTATGGCTACACCTTC.

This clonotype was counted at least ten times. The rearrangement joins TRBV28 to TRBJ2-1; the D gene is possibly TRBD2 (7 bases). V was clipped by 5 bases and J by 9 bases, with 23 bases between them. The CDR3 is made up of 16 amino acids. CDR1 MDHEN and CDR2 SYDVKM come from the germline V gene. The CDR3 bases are TGTGCCAGCAGTCGGGGGGCGGCGGGCGAGAGCGGTGAGCAGTTCTTC. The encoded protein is CASSRGAAGESGEQFF.

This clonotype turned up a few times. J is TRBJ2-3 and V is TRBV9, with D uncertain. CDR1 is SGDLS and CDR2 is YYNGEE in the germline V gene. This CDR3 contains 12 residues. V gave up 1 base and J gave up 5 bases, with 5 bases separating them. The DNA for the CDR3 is TGTGCCAGCAGCGTATACGTAGATACGCAGTATTTT. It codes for CASSVYVDTQYF. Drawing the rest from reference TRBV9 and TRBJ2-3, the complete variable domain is DSGVTQTPKHLITATGQRVTLRCSPRSGDLSVYWYQQSLDQGLQFLIQYYNGEERAKGNILERFSAQQFPDLHSELNLSSLELGDSALYFCASSVYVDTQYFGPGTRLTVL.